This T cell receptor beta chain originates from a study of blood T cell repertoires in COVID-19. For the study at large: In each case, the material was cDNA or gDNA derived from T cells, B-cell-depleted T cells, or PBMCs.

The trim removed 4 bases at V and 6 bases at J, leaving 6 bases unmatched. Per germline, CDR1 SGHNT and CDR2 YYREEE (reference sequence). The CDR3 contains 15 residues. TCRdb's table, derived via immunoSEQ multiplex PCR, lists solely in-frame clones and lacks some. The sample contains around 290,000 clones, more than 75% of which appear only once. The source material was PBMCs or T cells enriched from blood (not recorded which). The chain has TRBV5-4 and TRBJ2-7; 14 bases agree with TRBD2. The sequence came from a woman aged 55-75 years in a cohort exposed to, infected with or recovered from COVID-19 (not recorded which). CDR3: CASSPGTSGSIEQYF. Written as DNA, the CDR3 is TGTGCCAGCAGCCCTGGGACTAGCGGGAGTATCGAGCAGTACTTC.